Described below is a single T cell receptor (beta chain) sequence and its context. The Seattle site enrolled patients during active infection and followed them longitudinally. The sample is drawn from a study of blood T cell repertoires in COVID-19. Study at large: Donors in the United States, Italy and Spain gave samples during acute or convalescent COVID-19. PBMCs, B-cell-depleted T cells, or T cells were the source of the cDNA or gDNA that made up the material.

Trimming left V 5 bases short and J 3 bases short, with 15 bases between. The CDR3 contains 15 residues. Germline V CDR1 and CDR2: SGHTA, FQGTGA. In the original analysis: Reference gene primer amplification yielded estimated nucleated cell counts. Some clones are missing from TCRdb's copy, which holds only in-frame ones; the method was immunoSEQ multiplex PCR. V and J calls and clone size are given by that table; D and trimming were obtained from the DNA. The table shows some 140,000 clones, with approximately 85% occurring only once. This TCR came from a man between 60 and 75 years old with COVID-19, enrolled during active disease. This chain uses TRBV7-3 with TRBJ2-3; possible D gene TRBD1, 6 bases. What was sequenced was peripheral blood. Written as DNA, the CDR3 is TGTGCCAGCAGCCCTACAGGGTTTTGGACAGATACGCAGTATTTT. Protein: CASSPTGFWTDTQYF.